Shown below are 15 T cell receptor beta chains from a single sample sequenced in a study of T-cell memory formation after mild COVID-19. TCRdb re-analysed the 5' RACE reads in MiXCR, keeping a single row per CDR3 protein. The sample lists about 400,000 distinct CDR3 sequences, around 24% occurring once. The sequenced sample consisted of PBMCs or a T cell subset sorted from them (not recorded which). The source is an adult woman who had mild COVID-19 (a few samples of this study predate the infection). Cell type and time point are not known.

The gene calls are TRBV12-3 or TRBV12-4 and TRBJ2-1, with 10 bases that match TRBD1. The junction had 8 bases not matched to a gene; V was cut back by 9 bases and J by 6 bases. CDR3 length: 14 residues. CDR3 DNA: TGTGCCAGTGCGCCGGGACAGGGGAGCAATGAGCAGTTCTTC. This codes for CASAPGQGSNEQFF.

This rearrangement joins TRBV19 to TRBJ1-2; D is possibly TRBD1 (6 bases). CDR3 size: 12 residues. Trimming stripped 6 bases from V and 7 bases from J, with 12 bases between. The germline V gene has CDR1 LNHDA and CDR2 SQIVND (reference sequence). CDR3 region: CASSTGIGGYTF. The CDR3 DNA is TGTGCCAGTAGCACAGGGATCGGTGGCTACACCTTC.

The chain employs TRBV5-1 and TRBJ2-1; 13 bases agree with TRBD2. There are 18 residues in the CDR3. With 4 bases clipped from V and 3 bases from J, the junction kept 10 bases outside the gene matches. Germline CDR1 reads SGHRS; CDR2 reads YFSETQ. In DNA form, the CDR3 reads TGCGCCAGCAGCGTCCAGACTAGCGGGAGGCGAGTCTACAATGAGCAGTTCTTC. It translates to CASSVQTSGRRVYNEQFF.

This clonotype was seen more than once but under ten times. CDR3 sequence reads: CAITAGGTDTQYF. In nucleotides, the CDR3 is TGTGCCATTACGGCGGGGGGTACAGATACGCAGTATTTT. The chain has TRBV10-3 and TRBJ2-3; TRBD2 matches at 8 bases. This CDR3 is built from 13 residues. V shed 9 bases, J shed 3 bases, and the junction held 5 bases outside the gene matches. Germline V gene lookup returns CDR1 ENHRY and CDR2 SYGVKD.

This clonotype showed up just a few times. V usage is TRBV29-1 and J usage is TRBJ1-1; 7 nucleotides align to TRBD1. Germline V gene lookup returns CDR1 SQVTM and CDR2 ANQGSEA. This CDR3 spans 14 amino acids. The trim removed 3 bases at V and 6 bases at J, leaving 10 bases unmatched. CDR3 nucleotide sequence: TGCAGCGTTGAGGGCGGCAGGGGGAAGGCTGAAGCTTTCTTT. Protein sequence: CSVEGGRGKAEAFF.

This clonotype was picked up many times. The V and J genes are TRBV6-2 or TRBV6-3 and TRBJ2-7, with TRBD1 matching over 7 bases. This CDR3 has 15 amino acids. The V gene's germline CDR1 is MNHEY and CDR2 SVGEGT. Germline trimming cut 7 bases from V and 2 bases from J; bases unmatched to any gene: 11. In DNA form, the CDR3 reads TGTGCCAGCACCCCCCGACAGGGTATAACCTACGAGCAGTACTTC. It yields the protein CASTPRQGITYEQYF.

This clonotype came up a few times. V and J are TRBV4-2 and TRBJ2-2; D is ambiguous. This CDR3 spans 14 amino acids. Trimming took 6 bases from V and 4 from J, leaving 12 bases between them. Germline V gene sequence: CDR1 LGHNA, CDR2 YNFKEQ. The CDR3 DNA follows: TGTGCCAGCAGACCGTGGGATAGCACCGGGGAGCTGTTTTTT. Residues: CASRPWDSTGELFF.

This clonotype was counted a few times. The gene calls are TRBV20-1 and TRBJ1-1; D gene unclear. Trimming shortened V by 7 bases and J by 10 bases, and 13 bases separated the two germline ends. The CDR3 runs to 10 residues. CDR1 DFQATT and CDR2 SNEGSKA come from the germline V gene (reference sequence). CDR3 DNA sequence: TGCAGTGAAGAGGGTGGGGTAGCTTTCTTT. Encoded protein: CSEEGGVAFF.

This clonotype turned up a few times. The J gene is TRBJ1-2, the V gene TRBV20-1, with 7 bases lining up with TRBD1. The V gene's germline CDR1 is DFQATT and CDR2 SNEGSKA (reference sequence). The length of the CDR3 is 13 residues. V shed 7 bases, J shed 6 bases, and the junction held 11 bases outside the gene matches. CDR3 nucleotides: TGCAGTGAAAAAGGGCAGGGGGTAAATGGCTACACCTTC. It translates to CSEKGQGVNGYTF.

The chain joins TRBV15 to TRBJ2-7; 11 nucleotides match TRBD2. Germline-derived CDR1 and CDR2 are LNHNV and YYDKDF (reference sequence). After removal of 3 bases from V and 6 bases from J, the junction contained 10 bases not matched to a gene. This CDR3 spans 16 amino acids. The CDR3 nucleotides read TGTGCCACCAGCAGGGGGGGGACTAGCGGTATCGGCGAGCAGTACTTC. Translated, it gives CATSRGGTSGIGEQYF.

This chain links TRBV2 with TRBJ1-4; D is uncertain. The CDR3 totals 13 residues. V lost 8 bases and J lost 3, with 10 bases in between. Germline V gene sequence: CDR1 SNHLY, CDR2 FYNNEI. The CDR3 sequence: CASVGHANEKLFF. The DNA for the CDR3 is TGTGCCAGCGTTGGCCACGCTAATGAAAAACTGTTTTTT. Combining the CDR3 with reference TRBV2 and TRBJ1-4 gives the whole variable domain EPEVTQTPSHQVTQMGQEVILRCVPISNHLYFYWYRQILGQKVEFLVSFYNNEISEKSEIFDDQFSVERPDGSNFTLKIRSTKLEDSAMYFCASVGHANEKLFFGSGTQLSVL.

CDR3 DNA: TGTGCCAGCAGCTTACCGGGACAGCATAATGAAAAACTGTTTTTT. Translating gives CASSLPGQHNEKLFF. This rearrangement joins TRBV11-2 to TRBJ1-4; 7 positions agree with TRBD1. The CDR3 covers 15 residues. From germline, CDR1 is SGHAT and CDR2 FQNNGV. Unmatched junction bases numbered 4, after V lost 2 bases and J lost 4 bases.

The rearrangement joins TRBV28 to TRBJ2-1; D not resolved. The V end was cut by 6 bases, the J end by 6 bases, with 6 bases between. CDR1 is MDHEN and CDR2 is SYDVKM in the germline V gene. The CDR3 extends over 11 amino acids. CDR3 sequence reads: CASRSPNEQFF. CDR3 DNA: TGTGCCAGCAGGTCCCCCAATGAGCAGTTCTTC. The full variable domain, in which reference TRBV28 and TRBJ2-1 provide the parts outside the CDR3, is DVKVTQSSRYLVKRTGEKVFLECVQDMDHENMFWYRQDPGLGLRLIYFSYDVKMKEKGDIPEGYSVSREKKERFSLILESASTNQTSMYLCASRSPNEQFFGPGTRLTVL.

The V and J genes are TRBV6-2 or TRBV6-3 and TRBJ2-7; D gene ambiguous. CDR3 length equals 12 residues. Trimming shortened V by 2 bases and J by 3 bases, and 5 bases separated the two germline ends. The germline gives CDR1 MNHEY, CDR2 SVGEGT. CDR3 region: CASSYGVYEQYF. CDR3 bases: TGTGCCAGCAGTTACGGAGTCTACGAGCAGTACTTC.

This clonotype was observed a few times. The chain links TRBV24-1 to TRBJ2-2, with D perhaps matching TRBD1 (5 bases). The CDR3 loop spans 14 amino acids. Germline lookup yields CDR1 KGHDR and CDR2 SFDVKD. The ends were cut back, 6 bases at V and 0 bases at J, with 7 bases in the middle. CDR3 sequence reads: CATSPGPNTGELFF. The CDR3 nucleotides read TGTGCCACCAGTCCAGGGCCGAACACCGGGGAGCTGTTTTTT.